This T cell receptor (beta chain) comes out of a study of CD8+ T cells in alopecia areata. After isolation, RNA underwent reverse transcription to generate cDNA as the sequencing template. The repertoire was sequenced with immunoSEQ multiplex PCR; TCRdb's copy has only in-frame clones and lacks some. The sample holds approximately 300,000 clones; roughly 50% are singletons and the top ten take around 1.8%. The germline V gene has CDR1 SGHAT and CDR2 FQNNGV. After removal of 2 bases from V and 7 bases from J, the junction contained 8 bases not matched to a gene. This CDR3 is 15 amino acids long. The treatment: oral pan-JAK inhibitor, 5-10 mg twice daily.

The material was CD4+ T cells sorted from blood, obtained at week 24, from a patient treated with tofacitinib. This chain connects TRBV11-2 to TRBJ2-1, with 7 bases matching TRBD1. The receptor was derived from a human donor with alopecia areata. The CDR3 region has the DNA TGTGCCAGCAGCTTAAACAGGGGTCTGGGTAATGAGCAGTTCTTC. It yields the protein CASSLNRGLGNEQFF.